The rows below give T cell receptor beta chains drawn from one sample of a study of post-analysis software for immune sequencing data. Each CDR3 protein gets one entry after TCRdb re-called the PCR reads with MiXCR. The table records approximately 660,000 distinct CDR3 sequences, approximately 60% of them present only once. Sequencing was carried out using blood. All receptors derive from a girl aged 2 to 10 with multiple sclerosis. CDR3s include the opening cysteine and the closing phenylalanine or tryptophan. Fields, in order: CDR3 length, D gene, V gene, J gene, clone size, CDR3 protein, CDR3 DNA. A D gene is named only where the DNA matches it firmly. Clone size appears in some rows only: once, few, many, or a class for an expanded clone.

>15|TRBD1|TRBV25-1|TRBJ2-1|.
CASSEDRGRFNEQFF
TGTGCCAGCAGTGAAGACAGGGGGCGATTTAATGAGCAGTTCTTC
>15|TRBD2|TRBV5-1|TRBJ2-5|few
CASSFPLAGEETQYF
TGCGCCAGCAGCTTCCCGCTAGCGGGGGAAGAGACCCAGTACTTC
>13|.|TRBV12-3/TRBV12-4|TRBJ1-1|.
CASSAGIPTEAFF
TGTGCCAGCAGTGCGGGGATTCCCACTGAAGCTTTCTTT
>11|.|TRBV15|TRBJ2-7|.
CATSREYEQYF
TGTGCCACCAGCAGAGAATACGAGCAGTACTTC
>12|.|TRBV12-3/TRBV12-4|TRBJ2-3|.
CASSLGGRAQYF
TGTGCCAGCAGTCTAGGGGGACGGGCGCAGTATTTT
>18|.|TRBV14|TRBJ2-3|few
CASSQGEIGPAAADTQYF
TGTGCCAGCAGCCAAGGGGAGATTGGGCCAGCGGCAGCAGATACGCAGTATTTT
>14|.|TRBV6-1|TRBJ2-5|.
CASSEGRPQETQYF
TGTGCCAGCAGTGAAGGGCGGCCCCAAGAGACCCAGTACTTC
>15|TRBD1|TRBV20-1|TRBJ2-5|few
CSASGDRGRQETQYF
TGCAGTGCTAGTGGGGACAGGGGGCGGCAAGAGACCCAGTACTTC
>13|.|TRBV20-1|TRBJ1-1|.
CSAIPELNTEAFF
TGCAGTGCTATCCCGGAGTTGAACACTGAAGCTTTCTTT
>14|TRBD1|TRBV20-1|TRBJ2-7|.
CSAKRTGTTYKQYF
TGCAGTGCTAAACGGACAGGAACTACTTACAAGCAGTACTTC
>13|TRBD2|TRBV7-9|TRBJ2-1|.
CASSPQGLAEQFF
TGTGCCAGCAGCCCCCAGGGACTAGCGGAGCAGTTCTTC
>15|.|TRBV5-5|TRBJ2-6|.
CASSLDISGANVRTF
TGTGCCAGCAGCTTAGACATCTCTGGGGCCAACGTCCGGACTTTC
>15|.|TRBV7-8|TRBJ2-1|.
CASSPVRIGSSEQFF
TGTGCCAGCAGCCCCGTGAGGATCGGGAGTAGTGAGCAGTTCTTC
>17|TRBD2|TRBV4-2|TRBJ2-7|.
CASSQDSSSGSGFEQYF
TGTGCCAGCAGCCAAGATTCGTCTAGCGGGAGTGGCTTCGAGCAGTACTTC
>16|TRBD2|TRBV5-1|TRBJ2-5|once
CASSPGTSGSGETQYF
TGCGCCAGCAGCCCAGGGACTAGCGGGAGCGGGGAGACCCAGTACTTC
>14|TRBD1|TRBV7-2|TRBJ2-4|.
CASSARGAKNIQYF
TGTGCCAGCAGCGCCAGGGGGGCCAAAAACATTCAGTACTTC
>16|TRBD2|TRBV20-1|TRBJ2-1|.
CSARDPSGRYDNEQFF
TGCAGTGCTAGAGATCCCAGCGGGAGGTATGACAATGAGCAGTTCTTC
>13|.|TRBV7-2|TRBJ2-1|.
CSSSNRFRNEQFF
TGTTCCAGCAGCAACAGATTCCGCAATGAGCAGTTCTTC
>14|.|TRBV7-7|TRBJ2-5|few
CASSLARGRETQYF
TGTGCCAGCAGCTTAGCCAGGGGACGAGAGACCCAGTACTTC